This T cell receptor beta chain stems from a study of blood T cell repertoires in COVID-19. For the study at large: In each case, the material was cDNA or gDNA derived from T cells, B-cell-depleted T cells, or PBMCs.

The data were produced by immunoSEQ multiplex PCR, yet TCRdb's version contains in-frame clones alone and is incomplete. The sample includes 100,000 to 150,000 clones, roughly 80% seen only once; the top ten take more than 5.5%. Sequenced input: peripheral blood. The clonotype originates from a man between 60 and 70 years old with acute or convalescent COVID-19.

For the CDR3, the DNA is TGTGCCATCATGGACAGGGGGCGTTCTGGCTACACCTTC. It is translated as CAIMDRGRSGYTF. This chain joins TRBV6-5 and TRBJ1-2, with 11 positions matching TRBD1. This CDR3 is built from 13 residues. Germline V gives CDR1 MNHEY, CDR2 SVGAGI. Losses at the gene ends were 10 bases for V and 7 bases for J; bases not matched to a gene: 8.